This is a list of T cell receptor beta chains from one sample in a study of cytomegalovirus exposure and HLA in healthy donors. Using immunoSEQ multiplex PCR, the repertoire was profiled, and TCRdb retains in-frame clones only, with some absent. The sample shows under 200,000 clones, 85% of them seen only once. Sequencing used PBMCs. These receptors came from a woman aged 45-65 years in good health and CMV-seronegative. Both conserved end residues are part of each CDR3. Each record gives: D gene, J gene, V gene, clone size, CDR3 protein, CDR3 DNA. The D gene is left open where the match is weak. Size is omitted from some rows. Given values are once, few, many or a class for expanded clones.

-,TRBJ1-4,TRBV5-1,-,CASRGGATNEKLFF,TGCGCCAGCCGCGGGGGTGCAACTAATGAAAAACTGTTTTTT
TRBD2,TRBJ2-1,TRBV2,-,CASFGTSGTNEQFF,TGTGCCAGCTTCGGGACTAGCGGGACGAATGAGCAGTTCTTC
TRBD1,TRBJ1-1,TRBV28,once,CALLGQGGTEAFF,TGTGCTCTGTTGGGACAGGGTGGCACTGAAGCTTTCTTT
-,TRBJ2-1,TRBV19,-,CATQGSTREQFF,TGTGCCACCCAGGGGTCCACCCGGGAGCAGTTCTTC
-,TRBJ1-2,TRBV6-1,once,CASSEAGHVYGYTF,TGTGCCAGCAGTGAAGCGGGACACGTCTATGGCTACACCTTC
-,TRBJ2-3,TRBV7-2,-,CASSYGTQDTQYF,TGTGCCAGCAGCTACGGGACACAAGATACGCAGTATTTT
TRBD2,TRBJ2-7,TRBV28,-,CASRPGLAGGEQYF,TGTGCCAGCAGACCAGGACTAGCGGGAGGCGAGCAGTACTTC
-,TRBJ1-5,TRBV28,-,CASSLTGNQPQHF,TGTGCCAGCAGTTTGACGGGGAATCAGCCCCAGCATTTT
TRBD1,TRBJ1-4,TRBV7-9,-,CSSGTGGTEKLFF,TGTTCCAGCGGAACAGGGGGTACTGAAAAACTGTTTTTT
TRBD2,TRBJ2-7,TRBV28,once,CASSLNGLAEARSYEQYF,TGTGCCAGCAGTTTGAACGGACTAGCGGAAGCGCGGTCCTACGAGCAGTACTTC
TRBD1,TRBJ1-1,TRBV5-1,-,CASSRGQVGTEAFF,TGCGCCAGCAGCCGTGGACAGGTAGGCACTGAAGCTTTCTTT
-,TRBJ1-5,TRBV10-3,-,CAISTGTNQPQHF,TGTGCCATCAGTACAGGGACCAATCAGCCCCAGCATTTT
TRBD2,TRBJ2-3,TRBV11-3,few,CASSSRGGADTQYF,TGTGCCAGCAGCTCCCGGGGGGGGGCAGATACGCAGTATTTT
TRBD1,TRBJ1-3,TRBV7-2,-,CASSLYGQGLFSGNTIYF,TGTGCCAGCAGCTTATATGGACAGGGGCTATTCTCTGGAAACACCATATATTTT
-,TRBJ2-7,TRBV10-3,few,CATGRRGAGGEQYF,TGTGCCACCGGTAGACGCGGGGCAGGGGGAGAGCAGTACTTC
TRBD1,TRBJ1-5,TRBV7-4,-,CASSKRTGFSNQPQHF,TGTGCCAGCAGCAAAAGGACAGGGTTTAGCAATCAGCCCCAGCATTTT
-,TRBJ1-2,TRBV5-1,-,CASSLAGFSDGYTF,TGCGCCAGCAGCTTGGCCGGGTTCAGCGATGGCTACACCTTC
-,TRBJ2-3,TRBV27,-,CASSLQASTDTQYF,TGTGCCAGCAGTTTACAGGCTAGCACGGATACGCAGTATTTT
-,TRBJ1-5,TRBV19,-,CASSIDRGAIFQPQHF,TGTGCCAGTAGTATAGATCGGGGGGCGATTTTTCAGCCCCAGCATTTT
-,TRBJ2-5,TRBV2,-,CASSVSGTQYF,TGTGCCAGCAGTGTCAGCGGGACCCAGTACTTC
-,TRBJ2-5,TRBV28,-,CATSTWEETQYF,TGTGCCACCTCGACTTGGGAAGAGACCCAGTACTTC
-,TRBJ1-1,TRBV6-1,-,CASSFVGEGGTEAFF,TGTGCCAGCAGCTTCGTCGGGGAGGGGGGCACTGAAGCTTTCTTT
-,TRBJ1-3,TRBV6-5,few,CASRQDSGNTIYF,TGTGCCAGCAGACAGGACAGTGGAAACACCATATATTTT
TRBD1,TRBJ1-5,TRBV7-2,-,CASSVDRGLQPQHF,TGTGCCAGCAGCGTGGACAGGGGGCTCCAGCCCCAGCATTTT
TRBD1,TRBJ1-4,TRBV28,-,CASSLPDRHTNEKLFF,TGTGCCAGCAGTTTACCGGACAGGCATACTAATGAAAAACTGTTTTTT
-,TRBJ1-1,TRBV9,-,CASSVQASNTEAFF,TGTGCCAGCAGCGTACAGGCTTCGAACACTGAAGCTTTCTTT
TRBD2,TRBJ2-1,TRBV7-2,-,CASSSPWLAGEGRQFF,TGTGCCAGCAGCTCCCCTTGGCTAGCGGGAGAGGGAAGGCAGTTCTTC
-,TRBJ1-1,TRBV7-9,-,CASSQLVEGAFF,TGTGCCAGCAGCCAACTCGTCGAGGGAGCTTTCTTT
TRBD1,TRBJ2-7,TRBV19,once,CASSIRTGMYEQYF,TGTGCCAGTAGTATTAGGACAGGAATGTACGAGCAGTACTTC
-,TRBJ2-1,TRBV4-1,-,CASSQDIPSAYEQFF,TGCGCCAGCAGCCAAGATATACCTAGCGCGTACGAGCAGTTCTTC
-,TRBJ1-4,TRBV5-4,-,CASSLGGHATNEKLFF,TGTGCCAGCAGCTTGGGGGGGCATGCAACTAATGAAAAACTGTTTTTT
-,TRBJ1-5,TRBV4-1,-,CASSQDPGRNQPQHF,TGCGCCAGCAGCCAAGATCCAGGCAGGAATCAGCCCCAGCATTTT
TRBD1,TRBJ1-1,TRBV5-6,-,CASSLGQGSTEAFF,TGTGCCAGCAGCTTAGGACAGGGCAGCACTGAAGCTTTCTTT
-,TRBJ1-5,TRBV21-1,-,CARAGVYSNQPQHF,TGTGCACGAGCGGGGGTTTATAGCAATCAGCCCCAGCATTTT
-,TRBJ2-1,TRBV11-2,-,CASSLALSNEQFF,TGTGCCAGCAGCTTAGCCCTGTCCAATGAGCAGTTCTTC
TRBD1,TRBJ2-2,TRBV5-1,-,CASSRDRGFRGGELFF,TGCGCCAGCAGCCGGGACAGGGGGTTTAGAGGCGGGGAGCTGTTTTTT
TRBD2,TRBJ2-3,TRBV7-9,once,CASSWGLAGATDTQYF,TGTGCCAGCAGCTGGGGGCTAGCGGGAGCCACGGATACGCAGTATTTT
TRBD1,TRBJ1-3,TRBV5-1,-,CASSPWTGVSSGNTIYF,TGCGCCAGCAGCCCCTGGACAGGGGTATCGTCTGGAAACACCATATATTTT
-,TRBJ2-7,TRBV28,-,CASSLSPVYEQYF,TGTGCCAGCAGTTTATCCCCGGTCTACGAGCAGTACTTC
-,TRBJ2-1,TRBV28,few,CASSSQGTGRNEQFF,TGTGCCAGCAGCTCACAGGGTACAGGGAGAAATGAGCAGTTCTTC
TRBD1,TRBJ2-7,TRBV4-2,-,CASSQAQGAYEQYF,TGTGCCAGCAGCCAAGCACAGGGGGCCTACGAGCAGTACTTC
TRBD2,TRBJ2-2,TRBV4-2,-,CASSQDSGTRINTGELFF,TGTGCCAGCAGCCAAGATTCTGGGACTAGAATCAACACCGGGGAGCTGTTTTTT
-,TRBJ2-1,TRBV7-2,-,CASSSRPLSAYNEQFF,TGTGCCAGCAGCTCACGACCCCTTAGCGCCTACAATGAGCAGTTCTTC
-,TRBJ1-5,TRBV19,-,CASSIGQNNQPQHF,TGTGCCAGTAGTATCGGACAGAATAATCAGCCCCAGCATTTT
TRBD2,TRBJ2-1,TRBV5-1,-,CASSFRLAGGHEQFF,TGCGCCAGCAGCTTCCGACTAGCGGGAGGGCATGAGCAGTTCTTC
TRBD1,TRBJ2-7,TRBV18,-,CASSPRTGGSYEQYF,TGTGCCAGCTCACCACGGACAGGGGGGTCCTACGAGCAGTACTTC
TRBD1,TRBJ2-5,TRBV11-2,-,CASSRARDRGRRETQYF,TGTGCCAGCAGCCGAGCTCGAGACAGGGGGCGCCGAGAGACCCAGTACTTC
TRBD1,TRBJ1-4,TRBV5-1,-,CASSPGGWREKLFF,TGCGCCAGCAGCCCAGGGGGGTGGAGGGAAAAACTGTTTTTT
-,TRBJ2-2,TRBV19,-,CASRKQVSNTGELFF,TGTGCCAGTAGGAAACAGGTTTCGAACACCGGGGAGCTGTTTTTT
TRBD1,TRBJ1-2,TRBV5-4,-,CASSRDSYGYTF,TGTGCCAGCAGCCGGGACAGCTATGGCTACACCTTC
-,TRBJ2-2,TRBV5-1,-,CASSWGANTGELFF,TGCGCCAGCAGCTGGGGGGCGAACACCGGGGAGCTGTTTTTT
-,TRBJ2-7,TRBV7-2,-,CASSFSLVDEQYF,TGTGCCAGCAGCTTCTCCCTAGTAGACGAGCAGTACTTC
-,TRBJ1-4,TRBV5-1,-,CASSLRTATNEKLFF,TGCGCCAGCAGCTTACGGACAGCAACCAATGAAAAACTGTTTTTT
-,TRBJ1-1,TRBV4-1,few,CASSQVLQVTEAFF,TGCGCCAGCAGCCAAGTCCTACAGGTCACTGAAGCTTTCTTT
-,TRBJ2-2,TRBV7-9,-,CASSPRTQSVIGELFF,TGTGCCAGCAGCCCTAGAACTCAAAGCGTGATCGGGGAGCTGTTTTTT
TRBD2,TRBJ2-2,TRBV18,-,CASSLIAGVGTRTGELFF,TGTGCCAGCTCACTAATAGCGGGAGTGGGGACGCGGACCGGGGAGCTGTTTTTT
-,TRBJ1-4,TRBV6-5,few,CASSYLQGGEKLFF,TGTGCCAGCAGTTACTTACAGGGTGGTGAAAAACTGTTTTTT
-,TRBJ1-1,TRBV10-1,-,CASRVGPGTEAFF,TGCGCCAGCAGGGTTGGACCGGGGACTGAAGCTTTCTTT